The clone carrying this T cell receptor beta chain was found many times. The sample belongs to a study of prognosis after radiotherapy for stage I lung cancer. Genomic DNA served as the source from which two-round multiplex PCR generated TCR beta CDR3 amplicons. Amplification in first-round PCR relied on primers specific to each TRBV and TRBJ gene. TCRdb passed the multiplex PCR reads through MiXCR, listing each CDR3 protein once. The data contain over 14,000 distinct CDR3 sequences, about a quarter of them seen just once; the ten biggest clones take up less than 14%. This sample comprised PBMCs, obtained before or after stereotactic body radiation therapy (not recorded which). The TCR comes from a donor at least 50 years old with non-small cell lung cancer.

CDR3 sequence (DNA): TGTGCCAGCAGCTTACACCTGCTATCTGGAAACACCATATATTTT. This sequence encodes CASSLHLLSGNTIYF. The chain carries TRBV7-9 and TRBJ1-3; no reliable D call. The CDR3 runs to 15 residues. Per germline, CDR1 SEHNR and CDR2 FQNEAQ (reference sequence). V was trimmed by 2 bases and J by 1 base, leaving 9 bases between them.